This passage covers 19 T cell receptor beta chains from one sample sequenced in a study of beta chain features in type 1 diabetes. Notes on the study in general: Among all four CD4+ subsets, Type 1 diabetes patients had TCRB CDR3s that were moderately but significantly shorter.

Their target antigens are unknown. Every bit of the isolated RNA underwent reverse transcription, so sequencing read expressed TCRB transcripts. Sequenced by immunoSEQ multiplex PCR; TCRdb stores in-frame clones only, minus some. Of 20,000 to 25,000 clones in the sample, around 68% are singletons; the top ten hold around 4%. The sequenced sample was Tregs from blood. These receptor sequences come from a man aged 18 to 30 with type 1 diabetes.

The rearrangement joins TRBV27 to TRBJ1-1; unclear D gene. Germline V gene data show CDR1 as MNHEY and CDR2 as SMNVEV (reference sequence). Trimming shortened V by 6 bases and J by 0 bases, and 11 bases separated the two germline ends. The CDR3 runs to 14 residues. Here the CDR3 reads CASSPGMMNTEAFF. The CDR3 bases are TGTGCCAGCAGCCCGGGGATGATGAACACTGAAGCTTTCTTT.

V usage is TRBV27 and J usage is TRBJ1-2; 9 bases are shared with TRBD1. The V segment lost 6 bases and the J segment 10 bases; nucleotides outside the gene matches: 15. The CDR3 has 15 residues. Germline assignment: CDR1 MNHEY and CDR2 SMNVEV (reference sequence). The CDR3 DNA reads TGTGCCAGCAGGAAGCCTGGGGGGACAGGGTTGGCCTACACCTTC. Translation: CASRKPGGTGLAYTF.

In the case of this clone: Its ends do not fully match the called genes, so a read error is possible. The gene calls are TRBV7-9 and TRBJ2-1; D ambiguous. Per the germline V gene, CDR1 is SEHNR and CDR2 is FQNEAQ (reference sequence). CDR3 length: 11 residues. The CDR3 spells CAGSPRNEQFF. The CDR3 bases are TGTGCCGGCAGCCCTCGCAATGAGCAGTTCTTC.

The CDR3 protein is CASSLAGGSDTQYF. CDR3 coding DNA: TGCGCCAGCAGCTTAGCGGGAGGATCAGATACGCAGTATTTT. V and J are TRBV5-1 and TRBJ2-3; TRBD2 matches 9 bases. In germline, CDR1 is SGHRS, CDR2 YFSETQ. V lost 2 bases to trimming and J lost 4 bases; unmatched junction nucleotides: 2. The CDR3 extends over 14 amino acids.

The V and J genes are TRBV7-2 and TRBJ2-7; 8 bases agree with TRBD1. The germline CDR1 and CDR2 sequences are SGHTA and FQGNSA. V gave up 1 base and J gave up 2 bases; unmatched junction bases: 1. The CDR3 length is 14 residues. The CDR3 here is CASSLGTGTYEQYF. CDR3 DNA: TGTGCCAGCAGCTTAGGGACAGGGACCTACGAGCAGTACTTC. Full variable domain (rest looked up from reference TRBV7-2 and TRBJ2-7): GAGVSQSPSNKVTEKGKDVELRCDPISGHTALYWYRQSLGQGLEFLIYFQGNSAPDKSGLPSDRFSAERTGGSVSTLTIQRTQQEDSAVYLCASSLGTGTYEQYFGPGTRLTVT.

This clone has only a few counts. The chain recombines TRBV7-9 with TRBJ1-5; D gene ambiguous. Trimming stripped 1 base from V and 4 bases from J, with 5 bases between. The CDR3 sequence is 13 residues long. Germline lookup yields CDR1 SEHNR and CDR2 FQNEAQ (reference sequence). CDR3: CASSLDGNQPQHF. The CDR3 DNA reads TGTGCCAGCAGCTTAGACGGTAATCAGCCCCAGCATTTT. Filled out from reference TRBV7-9 and TRBJ1-5, the complete variable domain reads DTGVSQNPRHKITKRGQNVTFRCDPISEHNRLYWYRQTLGQGPEFLTYFQNEAQLEKSRLLSDRFSAERPKGSFSTLEIQRTEQGDSAMYLCASSLDGNQPQHFGDGTRLSIL.

The gene calls are TRBV18 and TRBJ1-4, with 8 bases aligning to TRBD1. The CDR3 contains 16 residues. Germline assignment: CDR1 KGHSH and CDR2 LQKENI. Germline trimming cut 1 base from V and 10 bases from J; bases unmatched to any gene: 11. CDR3 bases: TGTGCCAGCTCACCACGAGAAACGACAGGGGAGAGAAAACTGTTTTTT. Translating gives CASSPRETTGERKLFF.

The chain couples TRBV12-5 to TRBJ1-2; maybe TRBD1 (5 bases). The CDR3 sequence is 12 residues long. CDR1 is LGHNT, CDR2 FRNRAP, per germline. The CDR3 nucleotides are TGTGCCATCCCAAGACAGTTCTATGGCTACACCTTC. This encodes CAIPRQFYGYTF.

This rearrangement joins TRBV28 to TRBJ2-1, with TRBD2 as a possible D gene (6 bases). The CDR3 is 17 residues long. The germline CDR1 and CDR2 sequences are MDHEN and SYDVKM. Between the trimmed V and J ends, which lost 4 bases and 1 base, there was a span of 17 bases. Here the CDR3 reads CASSSSGVGGSYNEQFF. CDR3 nucleotide sequence: TGTGCCAGCAGTTCCTCGGGGGTGGGAGGTTCCTACAATGAGCAGTTCTTC.

The chain employs TRBV7-8 and TRBJ2-7, with a possible D match to TRBD2 (5 bases). Trimming took 5 bases from V and 5 from J, leaving 13 bases between them. CDR1 and CDR2 (germline): SGHVS, FQNEAQ. The CDR3 covers 13 residues. The CDR3 spells CASSTYRGNEQYF. The CDR3 DNA sequence: TGTGCCAGCAGCACCTACCGGGGAAACGAGCAGTACTTC.

The chain employs TRBV30 and TRBJ2-3; 7 positions match TRBD2. V was clipped by 2 bases and J by 11 bases; unmatched bases: 16. In germline, CDR1 is GTSNPN, CDR2 SVGIG (reference sequence). The CDR3 is 15 amino acids. The CDR3: CAWSSRRRAWGGQYF. For the CDR3, the DNA is TGTGCCTGGAGTTCGCGGCGGAGAGCATGGGGGGGGCAGTATTTT. The whole variable domain, filled in from reference TRBV30 and TRBJ2-3, reads SQTIHQWPATLVQPVGSPLSLECTVEGTSNPNLYWYRQAAGRGLQLLFYSVGIGQISSEVPQNLSASRPQDRQFILSSKKLLLSDSGFYLCAWSSRRRAWGGQYFGPGTRLTVL.

This rearrangement joins TRBV9 to TRBJ2-3; 10 positions match TRBD2. The CDR3 is 19 amino acids. CDR1 is SGDLS and CDR2 is YYNGEE in the germline V gene. J gave up 0 bases and V 3 bases, and 13 bases lay outside the gene matches. The CDR3 spells CASSARLAGATFSTDTQYF. For the CDR3, the DNA is TGTGCCAGCAGCGCCCGACTAGCGGGCGCTACTTTTAGCACAGATACGCAGTATTTT.

CDR3 residues: CASSKGGVGELFF. DNA of the CDR3: TGTGCCAGTAGTAAGGGAGGGGTTGGGGAGCTGTTTTTT. The V gene is TRBV19, the J gene TRBJ2-2; 7 bases align to TRBD2. V was pared by 4 bases and J by 8 bases, with 4 bases of the junction left unmatched. The germline V gene encodes CDR1 LNHDA and CDR2 SQIVND (reference sequence). The CDR3 is made up of 13 amino acids.

The rearrangement joins TRBV11-2 to TRBJ1-1; D is unresolved. This CDR3 has 12 amino acids. Germline values: CDR1 SGHAT, CDR2 FQNNGV. Trimming cost V 2 bases and J 2 bases, with 3 bases left between them. The CDR3 DNA follows: TGTGCCAGCAGCTTAATAAACACTGAAGCTTTCTTT. It is translated as CASSLINTEAFF.

This clone was picked up a small number of times. The CDR3 nucleotides read TGTGCCAGCTCACCACCCACAGGGGGCCGGGACGAGCAGTACTTC. Protein sequence: CASSPPTGGRDEQYF. The chain uses TRBV18 and TRBJ2-7; 9 nucleotides line up with TRBD1. Per the germline V gene, CDR1 is KGHSH and CDR2 is LQKENI. V lost 0 bases, J lost 5 bases, and 5 bases stayed unmatched. The CDR3 has 15 amino acids.

This chain links TRBV5-1 with TRBJ2-3, with TRBD2 as a possible D gene (5 bases). V shed 1 base and J shed 3 bases, with 6 bases lying between them. CDR1 SGHRS and CDR2 YFSETQ come from the germline V gene. The CDR3 sequence is 13 residues long. Here the CDR3 reads CASSLTRTDTQYF. CDR3 coding DNA: TGCGCCAGCAGCTTGACTAGAACAGATACGCAGTATTTT.

The rearrangement uses TRBV7-2 and TRBJ1-5; no clear D. The V and J ends lost 1 base and 4 bases respectively, with 5 bases between them. The germline gives CDR1 SGHTA, CDR2 FQGNSA. The CDR3 consists of 13 residues. CDR3 sequence (DNA): TGTGCCAGCAGCTTAGACATTAATCAGCCCCAGCATTTT. Its protein product is CASSLDINQPQHF.

The rearrangement uses TRBV7-2 and TRBJ2-7; TRBD1 might be the D (6 bases). This CDR3 comprises 15 residues. Trimming took 5 bases from V and 5 from J, leaving 19 bases between them. Germline V gene lookup returns CDR1 SGHTA and CDR2 FQGNSA. Written as DNA, the CDR3 is TGTGCCAGCAGCCCGCCCGGGACACCTCTCGACGAGCAGTACTTC. This encodes CASSPPGTPLDEQYF.

The chain joins TRBV2 to TRBJ2-1; D unresolved. CDR3 length: 13 residues. Germline-derived CDR1 and CDR2 are SNHLY and FYNNEI. Between the trimmed V and J ends, which lost 6 bases and 5 bases, there was a span of 11 bases. CDR3 protein: CASSVLSDNEQFF. For the CDR3, the DNA is TGTGCCAGCAGCGTCCTCTCGGACAATGAGCAGTTCTTC.